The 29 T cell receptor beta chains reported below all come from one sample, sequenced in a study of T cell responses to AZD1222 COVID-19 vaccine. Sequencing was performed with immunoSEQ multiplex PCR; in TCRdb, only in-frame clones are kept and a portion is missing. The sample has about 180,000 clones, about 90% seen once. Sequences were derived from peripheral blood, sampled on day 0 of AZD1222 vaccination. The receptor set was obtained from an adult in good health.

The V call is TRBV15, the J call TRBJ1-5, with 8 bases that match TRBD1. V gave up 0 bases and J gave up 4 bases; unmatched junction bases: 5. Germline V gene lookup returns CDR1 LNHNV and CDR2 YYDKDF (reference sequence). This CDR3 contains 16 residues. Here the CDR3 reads CATSRDWGQVNQPQHF. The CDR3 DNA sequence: TGTGCCACCAGCAGAGATTGGGGACAGGTAAATCAGCCCCAGCATTTT.

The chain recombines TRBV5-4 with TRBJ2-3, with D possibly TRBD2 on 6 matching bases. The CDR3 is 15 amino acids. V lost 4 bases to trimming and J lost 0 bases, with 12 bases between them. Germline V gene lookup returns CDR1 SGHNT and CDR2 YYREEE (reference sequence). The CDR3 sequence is CASSRGLSSTDTQYF. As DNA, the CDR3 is TGTGCCAGCAGCCGGGGACTGTCTAGCACAGATACGCAGTATTTT.

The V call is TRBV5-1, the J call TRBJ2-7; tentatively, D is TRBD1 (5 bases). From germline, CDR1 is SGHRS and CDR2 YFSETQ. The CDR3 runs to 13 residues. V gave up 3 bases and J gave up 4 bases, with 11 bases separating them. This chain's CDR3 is CASSWGKGYEQYF. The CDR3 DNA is TGCGCCAGCAGCTGGGGAAAGGGGTACGAGCAGTACTTC.

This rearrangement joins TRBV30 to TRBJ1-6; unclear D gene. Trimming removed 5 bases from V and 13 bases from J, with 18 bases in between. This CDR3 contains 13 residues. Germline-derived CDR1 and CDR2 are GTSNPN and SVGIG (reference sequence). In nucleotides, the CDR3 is TGTGCCTGGTTGGGTGGGCCCTCATCTCCCCTCCACTTT. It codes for CAWLGGPSSPLHF.

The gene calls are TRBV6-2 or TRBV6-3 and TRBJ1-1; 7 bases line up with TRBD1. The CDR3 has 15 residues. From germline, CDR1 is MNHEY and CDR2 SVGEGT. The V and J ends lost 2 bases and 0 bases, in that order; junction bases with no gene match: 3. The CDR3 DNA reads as TGTGCCAGCAGTTACCGTGGGACAGTGAACACTGAAGCTTTCTTT. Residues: CASSYRGTVNTEAFF.

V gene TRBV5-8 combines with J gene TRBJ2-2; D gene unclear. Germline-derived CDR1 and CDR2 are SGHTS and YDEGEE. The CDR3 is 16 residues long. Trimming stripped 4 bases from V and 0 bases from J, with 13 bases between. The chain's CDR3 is CASSPRALANTGELFF. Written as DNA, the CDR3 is TGTGCCAGCAGCCCCCGGGCTTTAGCGAACACCGGGGAGCTGTTTTTT.

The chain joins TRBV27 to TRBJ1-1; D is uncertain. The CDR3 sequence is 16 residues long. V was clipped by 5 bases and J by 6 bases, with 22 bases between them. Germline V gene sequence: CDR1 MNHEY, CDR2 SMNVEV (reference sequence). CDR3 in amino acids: CASSPLRVKWIPEAFF. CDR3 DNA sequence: TGTGCCAGCAGTCCCCTTCGTGTTAAGTGGATCCCTGAAGCTTTCTTT.

This chain's CDR3 is CASSVGGRAGIQYF. The CDR3 nucleotides read TGTGCCAGCAGCGTAGGCGGCAGGGCGGGCATTCAGTACTTC. The rearrangement uses TRBV9 and TRBJ2-4; D is possibly TRBD1 or TRBD2 (5 bases each). V was cut by 0 bases and J by 9 bases, with 13 bases left in between. The CDR3 spans 14 residues. Germline CDR1 is SGDLS and CDR2 is YYNGEE. The whole variable domain, remainder taken from reference TRBV9 and TRBJ2-4, is DSGVTQTPKHLITATGQRVTLRCSPRSGDLSVYWYQQSLDQGLQFLIQYYNGEERAKGNILERFSAQQFPDLHSELNLSSLELGDSALYFCASSVGGRAGIQYFGAGTRLSVL.

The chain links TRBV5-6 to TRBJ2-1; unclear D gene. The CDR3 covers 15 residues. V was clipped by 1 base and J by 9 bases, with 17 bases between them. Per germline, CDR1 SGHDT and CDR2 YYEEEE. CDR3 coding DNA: TGTGCCAGCAGCTTGCGAGGTCATCCCCGAGGTGAGCAGTTCTTC. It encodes CASSLRGHPRGEQFF. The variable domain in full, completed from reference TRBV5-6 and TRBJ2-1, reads DAGVTQSPTHLIKTRGQQVTLRCSPKSGHDTVSWYQQALGQGPQFIFQYYEEEERQRGNFPDRFSGHQFPNYSSELNVNALLLGDSALYLCASSLRGHPRGEQFFGPGTRLTVL.

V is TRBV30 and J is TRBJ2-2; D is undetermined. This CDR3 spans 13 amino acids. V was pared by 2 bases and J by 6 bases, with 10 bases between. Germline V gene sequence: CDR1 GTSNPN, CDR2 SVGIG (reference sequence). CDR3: CAWSLELPGELFF. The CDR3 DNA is TGTGCCTGGAGTTTGGAACTACCCGGGGAGCTGTTTTTT.

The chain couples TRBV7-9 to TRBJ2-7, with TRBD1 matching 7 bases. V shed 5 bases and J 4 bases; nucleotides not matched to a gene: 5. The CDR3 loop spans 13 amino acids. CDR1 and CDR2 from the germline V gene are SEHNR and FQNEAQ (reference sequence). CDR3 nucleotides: TGTGCCAGCAGCAGTGACAGGGAGTACGAGCAGTACTTC. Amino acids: CASSSDREYEQYF.

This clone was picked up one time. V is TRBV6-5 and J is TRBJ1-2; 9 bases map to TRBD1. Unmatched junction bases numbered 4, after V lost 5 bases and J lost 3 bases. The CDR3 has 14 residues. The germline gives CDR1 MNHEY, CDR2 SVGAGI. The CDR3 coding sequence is TGTGCCAGCAGTCGCCGGGACAGGGACTATGGCTACACCTTC. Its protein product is CASSRRDRDYGYTF.

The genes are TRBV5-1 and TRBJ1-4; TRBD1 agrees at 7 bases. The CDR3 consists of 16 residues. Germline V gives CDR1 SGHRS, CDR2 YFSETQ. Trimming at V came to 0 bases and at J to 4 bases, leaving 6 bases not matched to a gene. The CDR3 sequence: CASSLDPGQINEKLFF. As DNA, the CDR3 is TGCGCCAGCAGCTTGGATCCGGGACAGATTAATGAAAAACTGTTTTTT. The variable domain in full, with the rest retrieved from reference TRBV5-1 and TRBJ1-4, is KAGVTQTPRYLIKTRGQQVTLSCSPISGHRSVSWYQQTPGQGLQFLFEYFSETQRNKGNFPGRFSGRQFSNSRSEMNVSTLELGDSALYLCASSLDPGQINEKLFFGSGTQLSVL.

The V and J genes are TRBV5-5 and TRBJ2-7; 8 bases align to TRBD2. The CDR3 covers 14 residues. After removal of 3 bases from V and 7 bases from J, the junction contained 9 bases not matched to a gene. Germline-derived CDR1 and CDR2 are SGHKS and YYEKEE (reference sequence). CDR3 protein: CASSSGLGVGEQYF. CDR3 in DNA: TGTGCCAGCAGCTCGGGACTAGGGGTGGGTGAGCAGTACTTC. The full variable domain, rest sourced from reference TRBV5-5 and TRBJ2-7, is DAGVTQSPTHLIKTRGQQVTLRCSPISGHKSVSWYQQVLGQGPQFIFQYYEKEERGRGNFPDRFSARQFPNYSSELNVNALLLGDSALYLCASSSGLGVGEQYFGPGTRLTVT.

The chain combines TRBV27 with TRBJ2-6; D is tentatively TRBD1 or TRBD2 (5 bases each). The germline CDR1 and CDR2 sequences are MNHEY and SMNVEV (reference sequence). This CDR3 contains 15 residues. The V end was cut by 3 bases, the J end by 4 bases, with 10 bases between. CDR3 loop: CASSFPGTGANVLTF. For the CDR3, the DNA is TGTGCCAGCAGTTTCCCAGGGACCGGGGCCAACGTCCTGACTTTC.

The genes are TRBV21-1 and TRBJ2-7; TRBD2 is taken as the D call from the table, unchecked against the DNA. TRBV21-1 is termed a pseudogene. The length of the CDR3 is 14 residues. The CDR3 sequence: CASSNGVKSYEQYF. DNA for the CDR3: TGTGCCAGCAGCAACGGGGTAAAGTCCTACGAGCAGTACTTC.

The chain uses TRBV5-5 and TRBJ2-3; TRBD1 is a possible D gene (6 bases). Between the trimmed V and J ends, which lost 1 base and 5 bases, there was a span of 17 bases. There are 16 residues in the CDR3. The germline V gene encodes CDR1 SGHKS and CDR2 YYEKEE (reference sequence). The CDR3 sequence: CASSLLASTQGDTQYF. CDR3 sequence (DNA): TGTGCCAGCAGCTTGCTGGCTAGCACACAGGGAGATACGCAGTATTTT.

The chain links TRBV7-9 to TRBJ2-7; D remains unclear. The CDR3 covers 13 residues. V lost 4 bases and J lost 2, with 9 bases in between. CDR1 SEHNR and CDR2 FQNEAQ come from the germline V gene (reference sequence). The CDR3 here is CASSSSRPYEQYF. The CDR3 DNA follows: TGTGCCAGCAGCTCGAGCCGCCCCTACGAGCAGTACTTC.

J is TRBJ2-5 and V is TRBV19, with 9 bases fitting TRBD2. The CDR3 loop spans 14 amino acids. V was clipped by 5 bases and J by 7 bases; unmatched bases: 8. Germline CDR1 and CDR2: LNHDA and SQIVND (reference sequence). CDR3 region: CASSSSGATGTQYF. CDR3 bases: TGTGCCAGTAGTTCTAGCGGGGCGACGGGGACCCAGTACTTC. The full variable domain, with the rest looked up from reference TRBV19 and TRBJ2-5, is DGGITQSPKYLFRKEGQNVTLSCEQNLNHDAMYWYRQDPGQGLRLIYYSQIVNDFQKGDIAEGYSVSREKKESFPLTVTSAQKNPTAFYLCASSSSGATGTQYFGPGTRLLVL.

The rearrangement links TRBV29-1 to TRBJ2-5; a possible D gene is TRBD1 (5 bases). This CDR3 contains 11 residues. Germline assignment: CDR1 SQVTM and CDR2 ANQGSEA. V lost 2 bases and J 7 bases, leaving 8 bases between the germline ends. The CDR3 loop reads CSVERQGTQYF. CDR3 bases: TGCAGCGTTGAAAGGCAGGGGACCCAGTACTTC. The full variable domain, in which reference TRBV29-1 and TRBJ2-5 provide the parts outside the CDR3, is SAVISQKPSRDICQRGTSLTIQCQVDSQVTMMFWYRQQPGQSLTLIATANQGSEATYESGFVIDKFPISRPNLTFSTLTVSNMSPEDSSIYLCSVERQGTQYFGPGTRLLVL.

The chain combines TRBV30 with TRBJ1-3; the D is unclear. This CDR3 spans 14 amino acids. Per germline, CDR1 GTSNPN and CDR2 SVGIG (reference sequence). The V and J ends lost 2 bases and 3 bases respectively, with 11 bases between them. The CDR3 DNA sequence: TGTGCCTGGAGTAACGGCGGAGGTGGAAACACCATATATTTT. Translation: CAWSNGGGGNTIYF. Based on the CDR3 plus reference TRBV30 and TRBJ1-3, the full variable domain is SQTIHQWPATLVQPVGSPLSLECTVEGTSNPNLYWYRQAAGRGLQLLFYSVGIGQISSEVPQNLSASRPQDRQFILSSKKLLLSDSGFYLCAWSNGGGGNTIYFGEGSWLTVV.

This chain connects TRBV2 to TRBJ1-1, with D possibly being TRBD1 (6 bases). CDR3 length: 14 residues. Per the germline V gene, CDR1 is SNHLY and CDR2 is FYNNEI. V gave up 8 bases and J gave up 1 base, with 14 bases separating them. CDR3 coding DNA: TGTGCCAGCGCCCCTAAGGGGGGGAACACTGAAGCTTTCTTT. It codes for CASAPKGGNTEAFF.

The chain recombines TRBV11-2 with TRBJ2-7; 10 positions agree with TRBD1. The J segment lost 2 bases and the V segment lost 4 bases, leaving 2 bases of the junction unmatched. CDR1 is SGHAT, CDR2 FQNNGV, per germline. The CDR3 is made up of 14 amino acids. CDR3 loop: CASSSGQGAYEQYF. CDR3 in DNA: TGTGCCAGCAGCTCCGGACAGGGGGCCTACGAGCAGTACTTC.

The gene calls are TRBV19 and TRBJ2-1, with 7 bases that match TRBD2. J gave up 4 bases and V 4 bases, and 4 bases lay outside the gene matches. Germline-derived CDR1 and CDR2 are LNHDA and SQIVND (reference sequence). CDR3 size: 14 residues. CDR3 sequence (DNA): TGTGCCAGTAGTACGGGGGGAATGTACAATGAGCAGTTCTTC. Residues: CASSTGGMYNEQFF.

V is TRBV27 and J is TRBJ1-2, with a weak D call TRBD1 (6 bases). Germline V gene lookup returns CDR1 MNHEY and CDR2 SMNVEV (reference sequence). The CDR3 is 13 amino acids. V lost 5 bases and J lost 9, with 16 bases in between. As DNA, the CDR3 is TGTGCCAGCAGTACCTCGCCAGGGGTTAGCTACACCTTC. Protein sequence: CASSTSPGVSYTF.

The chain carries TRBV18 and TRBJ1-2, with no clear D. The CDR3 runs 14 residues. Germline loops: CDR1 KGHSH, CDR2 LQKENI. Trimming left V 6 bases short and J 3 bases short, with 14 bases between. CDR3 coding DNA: TGTGCCAGCTCCCCCGGTCGGCTCCACTATGGCTACACCTTC. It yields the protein CASSPGRLHYGYTF.

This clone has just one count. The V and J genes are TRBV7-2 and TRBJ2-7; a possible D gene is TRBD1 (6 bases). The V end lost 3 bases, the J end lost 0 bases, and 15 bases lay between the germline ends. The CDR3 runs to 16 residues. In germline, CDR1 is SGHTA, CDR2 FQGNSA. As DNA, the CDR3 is TGTGCCAGCAGCTTTTCCCGGGACACGAGCTCCTACGAGCAGTACTTC. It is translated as CASSFSRDTSSYEQYF.

The CDR3 nucleotides read TGTGCCAGCAGCCAAAGAAGGGTTCCGGGACAGGGGGCTCGGGAGACCCAGTACTTC. Translating gives CASSQRRVPGQGARETQYF. The rearrangement joins TRBV3-1 (or the pseudogene TRBV3-2) to TRBJ2-5; TRBD1 matches 12 bases. CDR3 size: 19 residues. J was trimmed by 5 bases and V by 2 bases; bases with no gene match: 15. Germline loops: CDR1 LGHDT, CDR2 YNNKEL (reference sequence).

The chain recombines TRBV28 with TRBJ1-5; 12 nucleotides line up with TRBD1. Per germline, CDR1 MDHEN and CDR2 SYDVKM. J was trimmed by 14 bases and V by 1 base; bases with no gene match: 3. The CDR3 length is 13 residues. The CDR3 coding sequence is TGTGCCAGCAGTTTATTGGGGACAGGGGGCAAGCATTTT. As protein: CASSLLGTGGKHF.